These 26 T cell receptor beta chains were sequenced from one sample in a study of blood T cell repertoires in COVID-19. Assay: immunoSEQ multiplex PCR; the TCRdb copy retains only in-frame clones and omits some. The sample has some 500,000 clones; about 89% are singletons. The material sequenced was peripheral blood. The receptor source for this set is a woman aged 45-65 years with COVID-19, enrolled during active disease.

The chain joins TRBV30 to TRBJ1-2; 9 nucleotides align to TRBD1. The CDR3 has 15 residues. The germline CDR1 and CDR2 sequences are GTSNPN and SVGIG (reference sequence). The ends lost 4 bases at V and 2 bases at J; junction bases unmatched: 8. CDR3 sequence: CAWNSGQGGNYGYTF. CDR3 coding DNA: TGTGCCTGGAACTCGGGACAGGGAGGGAACTATGGCTACACCTTC.

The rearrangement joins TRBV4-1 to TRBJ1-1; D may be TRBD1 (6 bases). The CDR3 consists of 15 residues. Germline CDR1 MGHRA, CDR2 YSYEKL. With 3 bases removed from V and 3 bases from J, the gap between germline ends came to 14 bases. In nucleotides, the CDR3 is TGCGCCAGCAGCCACACCCTAACAGGGTACACTGAAGCTTTCTTT. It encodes CASSHTLTGYTEAFF.

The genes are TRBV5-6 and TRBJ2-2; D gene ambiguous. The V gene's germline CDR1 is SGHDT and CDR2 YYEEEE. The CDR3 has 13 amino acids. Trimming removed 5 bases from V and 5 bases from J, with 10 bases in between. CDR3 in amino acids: CASRQIATGELFF. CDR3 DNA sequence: TGTGCCAGCAGACAAATCGCAACCGGGGAGCTGTTTTTT.

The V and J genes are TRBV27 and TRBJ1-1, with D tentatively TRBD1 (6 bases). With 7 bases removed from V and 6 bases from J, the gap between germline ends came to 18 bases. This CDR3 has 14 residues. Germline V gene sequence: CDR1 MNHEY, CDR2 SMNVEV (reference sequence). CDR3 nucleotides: TGTGCCAGCAAGGGGGTTTCCCCACGAGCTGAAGCTTTCTTT. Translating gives CASKGVSPRAEAFF.

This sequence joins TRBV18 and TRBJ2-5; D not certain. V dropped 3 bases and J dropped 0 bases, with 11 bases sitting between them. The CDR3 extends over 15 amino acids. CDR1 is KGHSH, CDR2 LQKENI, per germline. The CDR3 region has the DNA TGTGCCAGCTCACCCCTAGGAACCAACCAAGAGACCCAGTACTTC. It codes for CASSPLGTNQETQYF.

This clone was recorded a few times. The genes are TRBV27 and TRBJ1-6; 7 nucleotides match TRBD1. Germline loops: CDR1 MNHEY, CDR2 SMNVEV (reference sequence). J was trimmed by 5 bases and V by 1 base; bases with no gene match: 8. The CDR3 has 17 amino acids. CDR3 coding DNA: TGTGCCAGCAGTTTATATGGCCCGGGACAGCATAATTCACCCCTCCACTTT. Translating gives CASSLYGPGQHNSPLHF.

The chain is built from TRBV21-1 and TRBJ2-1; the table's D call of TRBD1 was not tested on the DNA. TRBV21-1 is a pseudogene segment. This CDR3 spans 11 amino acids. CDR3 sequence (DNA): TGTGCCAGCACCCAACATCCTGAGCAGTTCTTC. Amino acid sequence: CASTQHPEQFF.

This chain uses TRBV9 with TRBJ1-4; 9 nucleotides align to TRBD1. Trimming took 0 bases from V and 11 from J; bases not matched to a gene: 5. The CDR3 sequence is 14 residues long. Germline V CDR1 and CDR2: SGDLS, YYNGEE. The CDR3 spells CASSVGTGVGKLFF. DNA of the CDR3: TGTGCCAGCAGCGTAGGGACAGGGGTTGGGAAACTGTTTTTT.

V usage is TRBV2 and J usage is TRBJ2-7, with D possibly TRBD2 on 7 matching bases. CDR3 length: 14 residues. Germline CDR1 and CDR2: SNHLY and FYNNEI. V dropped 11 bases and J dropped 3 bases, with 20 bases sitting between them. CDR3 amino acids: CASTRGGLDYEQYF. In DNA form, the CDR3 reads TGTGCCTCTACTAGGGGGGGACTGGACTACGAGCAGTACTTC.

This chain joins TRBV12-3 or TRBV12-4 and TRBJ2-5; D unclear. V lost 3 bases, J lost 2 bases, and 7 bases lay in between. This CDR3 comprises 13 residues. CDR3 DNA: TGTGCCAGCAGTTTCGCACAACAAGAGACCCAGTACTTC. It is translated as CASSFAQQETQYF.

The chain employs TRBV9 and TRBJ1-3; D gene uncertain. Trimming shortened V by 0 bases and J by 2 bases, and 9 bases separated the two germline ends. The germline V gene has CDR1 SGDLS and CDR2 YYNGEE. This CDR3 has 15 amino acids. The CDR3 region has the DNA TGTGCCAGCAGCGTAGCCCTAAGCCCTGGAAACACCATATATTTT. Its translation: CASSVALSPGNTIYF.

CDR3 bases: TGTGCCAGCAGCCCGGGGGGGGTTGCCTACGAGCAGTACTTC. Its translation is CASSPGGVAYEQYF. J is TRBJ2-7 and V is TRBV4-2; 8 bases map to TRBD2. Germline V lookup: CDR1 LGHNA, CDR2 YNFKEQ. The ends lost 4 bases at V and 2 bases at J; junction bases unmatched: 4. The CDR3 runs to 14 residues.

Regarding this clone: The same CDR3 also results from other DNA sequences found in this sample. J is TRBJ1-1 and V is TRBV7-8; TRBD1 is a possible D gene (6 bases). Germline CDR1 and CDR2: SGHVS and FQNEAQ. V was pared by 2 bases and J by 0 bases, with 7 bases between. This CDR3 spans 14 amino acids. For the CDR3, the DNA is TGTGCCAGCAGCTTAACAGGGATGAACACTGAAGCTTTCTTT. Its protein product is CASSLTGMNTEAFF.

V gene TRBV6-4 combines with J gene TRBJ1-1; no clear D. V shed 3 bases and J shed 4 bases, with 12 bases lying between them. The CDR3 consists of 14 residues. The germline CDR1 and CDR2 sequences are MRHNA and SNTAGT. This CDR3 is CASSEDPEGTEAFF. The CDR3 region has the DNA TGTGCCAGCAGTGAAGACCCGGAGGGCACTGAAGCTTTCTTT.

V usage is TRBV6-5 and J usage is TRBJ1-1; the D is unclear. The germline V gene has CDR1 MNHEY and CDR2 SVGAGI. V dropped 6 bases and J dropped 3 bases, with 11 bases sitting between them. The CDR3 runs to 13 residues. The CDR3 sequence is CASRWNRDTEAFF. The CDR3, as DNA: TGTGCCAGCAGATGGAACCGGGACACTGAAGCTTTCTTT.

The chain's CDR3 is CASSLRQVGDTEAFF. CDR3 bases: TGTGCCAGCAGTCTCAGACAGGTGGGTGACACTGAAGCTTTCTTT. V is TRBV2 and J is TRBJ1-1; TRBD1 is a possible D gene (6 bases). V shed 5 bases and J shed 3 bases, with 16 bases lying between them. Germline loops: CDR1 SNHLY, CDR2 FYNNEI. The length of the CDR3 is 15 residues.

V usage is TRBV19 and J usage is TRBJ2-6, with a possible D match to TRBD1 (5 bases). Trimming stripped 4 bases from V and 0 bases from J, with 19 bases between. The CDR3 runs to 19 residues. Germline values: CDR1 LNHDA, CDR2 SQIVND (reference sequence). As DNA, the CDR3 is TGTGCCAGTAGTAACGCCTACAGGCGGTTCAGCTCTGGGGCCAACGTCCTGACTTTC. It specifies CASSNAYRRFSSGANVLTF.

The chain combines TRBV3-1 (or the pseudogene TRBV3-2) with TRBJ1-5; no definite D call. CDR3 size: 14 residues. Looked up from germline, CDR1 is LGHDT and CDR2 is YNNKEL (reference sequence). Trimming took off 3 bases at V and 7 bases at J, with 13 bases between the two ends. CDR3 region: CASSQAQRGQPQHF. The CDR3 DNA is TGTGCCAGCAGCCAGGCTCAGCGAGGGCAGCCCCAGCATTTT.

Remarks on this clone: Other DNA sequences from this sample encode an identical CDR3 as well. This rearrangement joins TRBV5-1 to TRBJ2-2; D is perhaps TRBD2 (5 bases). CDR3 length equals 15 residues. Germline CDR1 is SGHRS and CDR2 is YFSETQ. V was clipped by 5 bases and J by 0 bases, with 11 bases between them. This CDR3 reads CASRAGGANTGELFF. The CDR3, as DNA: TGCGCCAGCAGGGCGGGTGGCGCGAACACCGGGGAGCTGTTTTTT. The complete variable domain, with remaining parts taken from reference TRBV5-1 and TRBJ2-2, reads KAGVTQTPRYLIKTRGQQVTLSCSPISGHRSVSWYQQTPGQGLQFLFEYFSETQRNKGNFPGRFSGRQFSNSRSEMNVSTLELGDSALYLCASRAGGANTGELFFGEGSRLTVL.

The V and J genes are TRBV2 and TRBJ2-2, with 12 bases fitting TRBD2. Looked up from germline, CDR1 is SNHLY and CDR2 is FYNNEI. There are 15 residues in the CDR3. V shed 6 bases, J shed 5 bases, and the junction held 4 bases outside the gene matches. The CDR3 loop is CASRSGTSGTGELFF. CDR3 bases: TGTGCCAGCAGATCCGGGACTAGCGGGACCGGGGAGCTGTTTTTT.

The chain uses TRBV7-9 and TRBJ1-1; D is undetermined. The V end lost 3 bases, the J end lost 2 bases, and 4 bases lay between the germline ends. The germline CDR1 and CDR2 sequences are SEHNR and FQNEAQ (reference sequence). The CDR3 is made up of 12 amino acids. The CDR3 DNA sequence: TGTGCCAGCAGCTTCATTAACACTGAAGCTTTCTTT. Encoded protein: CASSFINTEAFF.

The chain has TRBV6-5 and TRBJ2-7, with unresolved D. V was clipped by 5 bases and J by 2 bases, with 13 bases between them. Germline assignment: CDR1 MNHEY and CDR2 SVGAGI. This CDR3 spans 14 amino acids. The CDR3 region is CASSPIDFTYEQYF. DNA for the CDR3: TGTGCCAGCAGTCCCATAGACTTTACCTACGAGCAGTACTTC.

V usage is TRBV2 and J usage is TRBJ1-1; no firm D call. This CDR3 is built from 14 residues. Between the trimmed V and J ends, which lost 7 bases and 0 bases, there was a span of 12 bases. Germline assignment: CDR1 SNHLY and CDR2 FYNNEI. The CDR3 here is CASIGRRMNTEAFF. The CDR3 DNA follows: TGTGCCAGCATTGGGAGACGAATGAACACTGAAGCTTTCTTT.

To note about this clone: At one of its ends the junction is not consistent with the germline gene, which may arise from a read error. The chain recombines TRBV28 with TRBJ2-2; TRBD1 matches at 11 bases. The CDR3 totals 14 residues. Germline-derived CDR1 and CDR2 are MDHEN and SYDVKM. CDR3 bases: TGTGCCAGCAGTTTACCCATTGGGACAGGGGGGCTGTTTTTT. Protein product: CASSLPIGTGGLFF. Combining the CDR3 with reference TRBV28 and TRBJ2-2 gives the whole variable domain DVKVTQSSRYLVKRTGEKVFLECVQDMDHENMFWYRQDPGLGLRLIYFSYDVKMKEKGDIPEGYSVSREKKERFSLILESASTNQTSMYLCASSLPIGTGGLFFGEGSRLTVL.

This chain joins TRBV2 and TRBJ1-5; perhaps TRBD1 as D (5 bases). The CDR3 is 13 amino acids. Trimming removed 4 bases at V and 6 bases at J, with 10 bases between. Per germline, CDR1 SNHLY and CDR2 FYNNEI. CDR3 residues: CASSVGGTQPQHF. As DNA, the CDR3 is TGTGCCAGCAGTGTCGGGGGGACTCAGCCCCAGCATTTT.

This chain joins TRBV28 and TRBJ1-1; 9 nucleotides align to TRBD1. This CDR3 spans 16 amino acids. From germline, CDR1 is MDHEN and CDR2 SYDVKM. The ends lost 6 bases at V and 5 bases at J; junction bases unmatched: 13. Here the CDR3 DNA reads TGTGCCAGCAGGTCTGGACAGGGGATGGGTAGTACTGAAGCTTTCTTT. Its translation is CASRSGQGMGSTEAFF.